This T cell receptor beta chain was retrieved from a study of blood T cells in healthy people across ages. In the study overall: Researchers report that template switching captured about one barcoded beta molecule per two T cells.

Donors gave about 9.3 milliliters of peripheral blood apiece. The length of the CDR3 is 16 residues. Together with a sample-barcoded 5' primer, a J-beta primer mix was included in a second PCR lasting about 6 to 11 cycles. Every single cDNA molecule received a tag from a template-switch adaptor with 12 random nucleotides. TCRdb passed the 5' RACE reads through MiXCR, listing each CDR3 protein once. The sample has 1.5 million to 2 million distinct CDR3 sequences, around 36% seen once. Sequenced: blood. The gene calls are TRBV12-3 or TRBV12-4 and TRBJ2-7; 14 positions match TRBD2. The closer fit of TRBJ2-5 to the DNA end suggests the J call may be wrong. This TCR came from a woman aged 25 to 39 in good health. The DNA of the CDR3 is TGTGCCTGCACAACTAGAGGGACTAGCGGGAGAAAGACCCAGTACTTC. It encodes CACTTRGTSGRKTQYF.